Following are 26 T cell receptor beta chains from one sample sequenced in a study of early T cells in non-severe SARS-CoV-2 infection. From the 5' RACE reads, TCRdb called clonotypes with MiXCR, one entry per CDR3 protein. Of about 63,000 distinct CDR3 sequences in the sample, 10% to 15% were seen once. The material sequenced was whole blood. These receptors were collected from an adult who was a healthcare worker with PCR-confirmed SARS-CoV-2 infection or an uninfected control (not recorded which).

Concerning this clonotype: This clone may be a read error of a much larger clone one base away. The conserved phenylalanine or tryptophan normally closing the CDR3 is absent here, so this likely arose from a read error. The rearrangement joins TRBV7-9 to TRBJ2-1; possible D gene TRBD2, 6 bases. Trimming took off 7 bases at V and 5 bases at J, with 12 bases between the two ends. Per the germline V gene, CDR1 is SEHNR and CDR2 is FQNEAQ (reference sequence). The CDR3 is 13 residues long. The CDR3 protein is CASNSGGHNEQFS. CDR3 nucleotide sequence: TGTGCCAGCAACTCCGGGGGACACAATGAGCAGTTCTCC.

This clonotype has a count of ten or more. This chain links TRBV6-6 with TRBJ1-2; D not resolved. This CDR3 is 16 amino acids long. The germline CDR1 and CDR2 sequences are MNHNY and SVGAGI (reference sequence). Trimming pared 2 bases from V and 4 bases from J, leaving 17 bases between. The CDR3 spells CASSYGNRQDVYGYTF. CDR3 nucleotide sequence: TGTGCCAGCAGTTACGGGAATAGACAAGATGTCTATGGCTACACCTTC.

The V and J genes are TRBV7-2 and TRBJ2-5; D possibly corresponds to TRBD2 (6 bases). Trimming took 1 base from V and 3 from J, leaving 6 bases between them. Germline CDR1 reads SGHTA; CDR2 reads FQGNSA. CDR3 length: 13 residues. CDR3 bases: TGTGCCAGCAGCTTAGGGGGGGAAGAGACCCAGTACTTC. Protein product: CASSLGGEETQYF.

At least ten counts were recorded for this clonotype. The chain is built from TRBV15 and TRBJ2-4, with 7 bases fitting TRBD2. CDR1 and CDR2 (germline): LNHNV, YYDKDF (reference sequence). The CDR3 is made up of 14 amino acids. Unmatched junction bases numbered 9, after V lost 5 bases and J lost 8 bases. CDR3 sequence reads: CATSGAGSIDIQYF. CDR3 in DNA: TGTGCCACCAGCGGAGCGGGGAGTATTGACATTCAGTACTTC. The full variable domain, completed using reference TRBV15 and TRBJ2-4, is DAMVIQNPRYQVTQFGKPVTLSCSQTLNHNVMYWYQQKSSQAPKLLFHYYDKDFNNEADTPDNFQSRRPNTSFCFLDIRSPGLGDTAMYLCATSGAGSIDIQYFGAGTRLSVL.

Only a few counts were recorded for this clonotype. CDR3 region: CASSSGFSSYEQYF. In nucleotides, the CDR3 is TGCGCCAGCAGTTCTGGGTTTAGCTCCTACGAGCAGTACTTC. The rearrangement joins TRBV5-1 to TRBJ2-7; unclear D gene. The CDR3 runs 14 residues. Deletions cut 5 bases from V and 0 bases from J, with 12 bases between. The V gene's germline CDR1 is SGHRS and CDR2 YFSETQ. Together with reference TRBV5-1 and TRBJ2-7, the CDR3 gives the full variable domain: KAGVTQTPRYLIKTRGQQVTLSCSPISGHRSVSWYQQTPGQGLQFLFEYFSETQRNKGNFPGRFSGRQFSNSRSEMNVSTLELGDSALYLCASSSGFSSYEQYFGPGTRLTVT.

The chain has TRBV6-2 or TRBV6-3 and TRBJ1-1; D is possibly TRBD1 (5 bases). Germline lookup yields CDR1 MNHEY and CDR2 SVGEGT. The CDR3 is made up of 12 amino acids. V was clipped by 0 bases and J by 11 bases, with 10 bases between them. CDR3 loop: CASSYSYRRAFF. The CDR3 DNA is TGTGCCAGCAGTTACTCCTACAGGAGGGCTTTCTTT.

As for this clonotype: A much bigger clone sits one base away, suggesting this may be a read error. The CDR3 reads CACSTSLSAGDTQYF. CDR3 DNA: TGTGCCTGCAGCACCTCCCTTTCCGCCGGAGATACGCAGTATTTT. The rearrangement links TRBV5-4 to TRBJ2-3; the D is unclear. From germline, CDR1 is SGHNT and CDR2 YYREEE (reference sequence). This CDR3 comprises 15 residues.

This chain connects TRBV7-9 to TRBJ1-2; D is uncertain. V was pared by 10 bases and J by 4 bases, with 22 bases between. This CDR3 spans 15 amino acids. Germline lookup yields CDR1 SEHNR and CDR2 FQNEAQ (reference sequence). CDR3 in DNA: TGTGCCACCGCTCAATCCGGGGAGGAGATCTATGGCTACACCTTC. As protein: CATAQSGEEIYGYTF.

The gene calls are TRBV4-2 and TRBJ2-1; either TRBD1 or TRBD2 may fit D (6 bases each). CDR3 length: 15 residues. The germline V gene has CDR1 LGHNA and CDR2 YNFKEQ. V was pared by 1 base and J by 2 bases, with 9 bases between. CDR3 DNA: TGTGCCAGCAGCCAAGGCCGGGGGCCCTACAATGAGCAGTTCTTC. It specifies CASSQGRGPYNEQFF.

This clonotype was seen only a few times. The chain recombines TRBV20-1 with TRBJ2-1; D remains ambiguous. V shed 3 bases and J shed 6 bases, with 9 bases lying between them. Germline V CDR1 and CDR2: DFQATT, SNEGSKA (reference sequence). The CDR3 is made up of 12 amino acids. CDR3 protein: CSASGYPNEQFF. The CDR3 DNA sequence: TGCAGTGCTAGTGGTTATCCCAATGAGCAGTTCTTC.

The chain recombines TRBV4-2 with TRBJ1-1; 8 positions match TRBD1. J was trimmed by 8 bases and V by 4 bases; bases with no gene match: 3. Germline V lookup: CDR1 LGHNA, CDR2 YNFKEQ. The CDR3 spans 12 residues. The CDR3 DNA is TGTGCCAGCAGCCGGGACAGGAAGGAAGCTTTCTTT. Translation: CASSRDRKEAFF.

This clonotype was detected ten times or more. The chain is built from TRBV6-2 or TRBV6-3 and TRBJ2-6, with TRBD2 matching over 12 bases. CDR1 and CDR2 from the germline V gene are MNHEY and SVGEGT. Trimming cost V 6 bases and J 1 base; bases outside gene matches: 10. This CDR3 is built from 19 residues. In DNA form, the CDR3 reads TGTGCCAGCAGCCCTCTCTATGGACTAGCGGGATCTGGGGCCAACGTCCTGACTTTC. It specifies CASSPLYGLAGSGANVLTF.

This clonotype was recorded many times. The J gene is TRBJ1-2, the V gene TRBV12-3 or TRBV12-4, with 12 positions matching TRBD1. The CDR3 covers 14 residues. Unmatched junction bases numbered 5, after V lost 6 bases and J lost 6 bases. The chain's CDR3 is CASSTGTGGNGYTF. The CDR3 region has the DNA TGTGCCAGCAGCACAGGGACAGGGGGCAATGGCTACACCTTC.

This CDR3 is CASTTTGGDFSGANVLTF. The CDR3 DNA reads TGTGCCAGTACCACGACAGGGGGCGATTTCTCTGGGGCCAACGTCCTGACTTTC. V usage is TRBV19 and J usage is TRBJ2-6, with 10 bases that match TRBD1. Germline values: CDR1 LNHDA, CDR2 SQIVND (reference sequence). V lost 7 bases to trimming and J lost 0 bases; unmatched junction nucleotides: 9. The length of the CDR3 is 18 residues.

In this sample, this clonotype turned up many times. The chain employs TRBV4-1 and TRBJ1-5; 8 bases line up with TRBD1. V shed 3 bases and J 0 bases; nucleotides not matched to a gene: 7. Germline loops: CDR1 MGHRA, CDR2 YSYEKL. The CDR3 is 17 residues long. The CDR3 spells CASSHPTGVYSNQPQHF. For the CDR3, the DNA is TGCGCCAGCAGCCACCCGACAGGGGTTTATAGCAATCAGCCCCAGCATTTT.

The chain joins TRBV5-1 to TRBJ1-5; 10 positions agree with TRBD1. The CDR3 extends over 15 amino acids. Trimming cost V 5 bases and J 4 bases; bases outside gene matches: 6. CDR1 and CDR2 from the germline V gene are SGHRS and YFSETQ. In DNA, the CDR3 is TGCGCCAGCAGACCCGGGACAGGGGTAAATCAGCCCCAGCATTTT. It yields the protein CASRPGTGVNQPQHF.

This clonotype was counted many times. The CDR3 coding sequence is TGTGCCAGCCGGACAGGGCGCGATACGCAGTATTTT. Translation: CASRTGRDTQYF. The chain carries TRBV7-9 and TRBJ2-3; 8 bases are a match to TRBD1. Germline values: CDR1 SEHNR, CDR2 FQNEAQ (reference sequence). V gave up 8 bases and J gave up 6 bases; unmatched junction bases: 4. The CDR3 is made up of 12 amino acids.

Concerning this clonotype itself: At one end, the junction sequence differs from germline, possibly due to a read error. V is TRBV5-6 and J is TRBJ1-6; possible D gene TRBD1, 6 bases. The CDR3 consists of 14 residues. From germline, CDR1 is SGHDT and CDR2 YYEEEE. The CDR3 DNA follows: TGTGCCAGCAGTTTGGGGACACTCGGGTCACCCCTCCACTTT. This sequence encodes CASSLGTLGSPLHF.

This chain uses TRBV29-1 with TRBJ2-2, with no clear D. CDR1 and CDR2 (germline): SQVTM, ANQGSEA. This CDR3 region has 14 residues. The V end was cut by 1 base, the J end by 0 bases, with 6 bases between. The CDR3 sequence: CSVEGQTNTGELFF. The DNA of the CDR3 is TGCAGCGTTGAAGGGCAAACGAACACCGGGGAGCTGTTTTTT.

Turning to this clonotype: With a much larger clone just one base away, this may be a read error. V is TRBV9 and J is TRBJ2-3; D uncertain. The CDR3 has 15 residues. Germline CDR1 is SGDLS and CDR2 is YYNGEE. This CDR3 is CANSPLFTSTDTQYF. The CDR3 nucleotides are TGTGCCAACAGCCCTCTATTTACTAGCACAGATACGCAGTATTTT.

The chain uses TRBV10-3 and TRBJ2-3; the match to TRBD2 covers 7 bases. V lost 7 bases and J lost 2; bases outside the gene matches: 6. Germline values: CDR1 ENHRY, CDR2 SYGVKD. The CDR3 sequence is 14 residues long. The CDR3 reads CAITAGPDTDTQYF. The CDR3 DNA reads as TGTGCCATCACAGCGGGACCGGACACAGATACGCAGTATTTT.

The rearrangement joins TRBV2 to TRBJ1-4; D unresolved. The ends were cut back, 6 bases at V and 8 bases at J, with 10 bases in the middle. This CDR3 is built from 12 residues. The germline V gene encodes CDR1 SNHLY and CDR2 FYNNEI. The CDR3 nucleotides are TGTGCCAGCAGGAAGAGAGGGGAAAAACTGTTTTTT. It specifies CASRKRGEKLFF.

The chain couples TRBV7-2 to TRBJ1-2; 7 nucleotides agree with TRBD1. Germline CDR1 reads SGHTA; CDR2 reads FQGNSA. The CDR3 length is 12 residues. The trim removed 7 bases at V and 5 bases at J, leaving 4 bases unmatched. CDR3 in amino acids: CASNTGVYGYTF. In DNA form, the CDR3 reads TGTGCCAGCAACACAGGGGTGTATGGCTACACCTTC.

The chain recombines TRBV29-1 with TRBJ2-1; D is ambiguous. Trimming took off 4 bases at V and 7 bases at J, with 11 bases between the two ends. From germline, CDR1 is SQVTM and CDR2 ANQGSEA. CDR3 length: 12 amino acids. This CDR3 is CSVGAPANEQFF. In DNA form, the CDR3 reads TGCAGCGTTGGAGCGCCGGCGAATGAGCAGTTCTTC.

This clonotype was observed at least ten times. The gene calls are TRBV20-1 and TRBJ2-7; D gene ambiguous. In germline, CDR1 is DFQATT, CDR2 SNEGSKA (reference sequence). This CDR3 is 12 amino acids long. Trimming removed 7 bases from V and 2 bases from J, with 12 bases in between. CDR3 region: CSGTPLPYEQYF. CDR3 nucleotide sequence: TGCAGTGGGACCCCGCTCCCCTACGAGCAGTACTTC.

The chain is built from TRBV21-1 and TRBJ1-5; the table gives TRBD1 as D, unverified against the DNA. TRBV21-1 is described as a pseudogene. The CDR3 sequence is 15 residues long. CDR3 coding DNA: TGTGCCAGCAGCAAAGACAGGGGTAGCAATCAGCCCCAGCATTTT. Translating gives CASSKDRGSNQPQHF.